A selection of T cell receptor beta chains follows, all from one sample in a study of blood T cell repertoires in COVID-19. Profiled with immunoSEQ multiplex PCR; TCRdb holds only in-frame clones, not every one. The profile shows around 150,000 clones, 65% to 85% of them singletons. Sequencing was performed on peripheral blood. These TCRs come from an elderly woman with active or convalescent COVID-19. Each CDR3 is given with its conserved first and last residue. D genes are given only for firm matches. Clone size is not always given. Where it is, it says once, few, many or a class for expanded clones.

D: NA; V: TRBV18; size: NA; J: TRBJ2-2; DNA: TGTGCCAGCTCACCACCTGGCAGGGGGGCCGAGGAGCTGTTTTTT; CDR3: CASSPPGRGAEELFF
D: NA; V: TRBV30; size: NA; J: TRBJ2-1; DNA: TGTGCCTGGAAGTTGGGGGCCGGTGAGCAGTTCTTC; CDR3: CAWKLGAGEQFF
D: NA; V: TRBV9; size: NA; J: TRBJ1-3; DNA: TGTGCCAGCAGCGTAGAGGAGGGAAACACCATATATTTT; CDR3: CASSVEEGNTIYF
D: TRBD1; V: TRBV10-2; size: once; J: TRBJ1-1; DNA: TGCGCCAGCAGGCAGGGGGCGGGGAATTCGCTTGAAGCTTTCTTT; CDR3: CASRQGAGNSLEAFF
D: NA; V: TRBV9; size: few; J: TRBJ2-3; DNA: TGTGCCAGCAGCGTAGCAACAGGGAAGACAGATACGCAGTATTTT; CDR3: CASSVATGKTDTQYF
D: NA; V: TRBV5-1; size: NA; J: TRBJ2-5; DNA: TGCGCCAGCAGCTGGGTTCGGCAGGTACAAGAGACCCAGTACTTC; CDR3: CASSWVRQVQETQYF
D: NA; V: TRBV27; size: NA; J: TRBJ1-4; DNA: TGTGCCAGCAGTCTGTCCCGACGGGGTACTGAAAAACTGTTTTTT; CDR3: CASSLSRRGTEKLFF
D: NA; V: TRBV12-3/TRBV12-4; size: NA; J: TRBJ1-2; DNA: TGTGCCAGCAAGAGCAGGGGTAGCTATGGCTACACCTTC; CDR3: CASKSRGSYGYTF
D: TRBD1; V: TRBV5-1; size: NA; J: TRBJ2-7; DNA: TGCGCCAGCAGCTTACAGGGGTACGAGCAGTACTTC; CDR3: CASSLQGYEQYF
D: NA; V: TRBV7-2; size: NA; J: TRBJ1-5; DNA: TGTGCCAGCAGCTTGCGACAAAAACAGCCCCAGCATTTT; CDR3: CASSLRQKQPQHF
D: NA; V: TRBV4-3; size: NA; J: TRBJ2-3; DNA: TGCGCCAGCAGCCTCCGGACAGCCAGCACAGATACGCAGTATTTT; CDR3: CASSLRTASTDTQYF
D: NA; V: TRBV5-1; size: few; J: TRBJ2-7; DNA: TGCGCCAGCAGCTTGGGGCAGGACTACGAGCAGTACTTC; CDR3: CASSLGQDYEQYF
D: NA; V: TRBV5-1; size: NA; J: TRBJ2-2; DNA: TGCGCCAGCAGCTTGAATTCCCTGGAGCTGTTTTTT; CDR3: CASSLNSLELFF
D: TRBD1; V: TRBV6-6; size: NA; J: TRBJ1-5; DNA: TGTGCCAGCAGTTACACCCAGGGGGGCAATCAGCCCCAGCATTTT; CDR3: CASSYTQGGNQPQHF
D: TRBD1; V: TRBV19; size: once; J: TRBJ2-7; DNA: TGTGCCAGTAGTACACCCCCGGGACAGGGGTCCTACGAGCAGTACTTC; CDR3: CASSTPPGQGSYEQYF
D: TRBD1; V: TRBV14; size: NA; J: TRBJ2-1; DNA: TGTGCCAGCAGCCTCGACAGGGACAATGAGCAGTTCTTC; CDR3: CASSLDRDNEQFF
D: NA; V: TRBV27; size: NA; J: TRBJ1-2; DNA: TGTGCCAGCAGTCCTGGAGCAGGGCGGTATGGCTACACCTTC; CDR3: CASSPGAGRYGYTF
D: NA; V: TRBV4-1; size: NA; J: TRBJ2-4; DNA: TGCGCCAGCAGCCAGGGACATATACTACTGTTAGCCAAAAACATTCAGTACTTC; CDR3: CASSQGHILLLAKNIQYF
D: TRBD1; V: TRBV7-2; size: NA; J: TRBJ1-4; DNA: TGTGCCAGCAGTCGAGTAGGACAGGGAGGTGAAAAACTGTTTTTT; CDR3: CASSRVGQGGEKLFF
D: NA; V: TRBV6-5; size: few; J: TRBJ1-5; DNA: TGTGCCAGCAGTCCTCGGGGGGGGCAGCCCCAGCATTTT; CDR3: CASSPRGGQPQHF
D: NA; V: TRBV6-6; size: NA; J: TRBJ1-1; DNA: TGTGCCAGCACCGTGACACTGGCGACTGAAGCTTTCTTT; CDR3: CASTVTLATEAFF
D: NA; V: TRBV2; size: NA; J: TRBJ1-2; DNA: TGTGCCAGTGTAGATGAGGCCGGCTACACCTTC; CDR3: CASVDEAGYTF
D: NA; V: TRBV5-5; size: NA; J: TRBJ1-5; DNA: TGTGCCAGCAGCGCCGGGAGCCTAAATCAGCCCCAGCATTTT; CDR3: CASSAGSLNQPQHF
D: NA; V: TRBV4-1; size: NA; J: TRBJ1-6; DNA: TGCGCCAGCAGCCAAGACGACAGCTACTCCTATAATTCACCCCTCCACTTT; CDR3: CASSQDDSYSYNSPLHF
D: TRBD1; V: TRBV6-2/TRBV6-3; size: few; J: TRBJ1-2; DNA: TGTGCCAGCAGTGGTGCAGGGGGGAACTATGGCTACACCTTC; CDR3: CASSGAGGNYGYTF
D: TRBD1; V: TRBV10-2; size: once; J: TRBJ1-1; DNA: TGCGCCAGCAGTGGCCGGGGACAGGGGGCGTTTTGGGGCATGAACACTGAAGCTTTCTTT; CDR3: CASSGRGQGAFWGMNTEAFF
D: TRBD1; V: TRBV19; size: NA; J: TRBJ2-7; DNA: TGTGCCAGTAGTCAAGACAGGGGCCTATCCTACGAGCAGTACTTC; CDR3: CASSQDRGLSYEQYF
D: NA; V: TRBV4-1; size: once; J: TRBJ1-3; DNA: TGCGCCAGCAGCCAAGTTTTTACTAGGGGGGGAAACACCATATATTTT; CDR3: CASSQVFTRGGNTIYF
D: NA; V: TRBV2; size: few; J: TRBJ1-2; DNA: TGTGCCAGCAGTGAAGTGTTAGGGGGTAGAGGAAATGGCTACACCTTC; CDR3: CASSEVLGGRGNGYTF
D: TRBD1; V: TRBV5-8; size: NA; J: TRBJ1-2; DNA: TGTGCCAGCAGCTCGAACAGGGGGCTGGATGGCTACACCTTC; CDR3: CASSSNRGLDGYTF
D: TRBD2; V: TRBV6-5; size: NA; J: TRBJ2-1; DNA: TGTGCCAGCAGTTACTCGGGGACTAGGAACAATGAGCAGTTCTTC; CDR3: CASSYSGTRNNEQFF
D: NA; V: TRBV6-7; size: NA; J: TRBJ1-3; DNA: TGTGCCAGCAGCCTAAGCTCTGGAAACACCATATATTTT; CDR3: CASSLSSGNTIYF
D: TRBD1; V: TRBV24-1; size: NA; J: TRBJ1-2; DNA: TGTGCCACCATTAGGGACAGCAACTATGGCTACACCTTC; CDR3: CATIRDSNYGYTF
D: NA; V: TRBV5-4; size: NA; J: TRBJ2-2; DNA: TGTGCCAGCAGCTTAACGGGAAGTGGGGAGCTGTTTTTT; CDR3: CASSLTGSGELFF
D: NA; V: TRBV3-1/TRBV3-2; size: few; J: TRBJ1-2; DNA: TGTGCCAGCAGCCCCTCGGCAGGGGCGTATGGCTACACCTTC; CDR3: CASSPSAGAYGYTF
D: NA; V: TRBV30; size: NA; J: TRBJ1-2; DNA: TGTGCCGTTGGCAGGGGAAAAAACTATGGCTACACCTTC; CDR3: CAVGRGKNYGYTF
D: TRBD1; V: TRBV6-5; size: NA; J: TRBJ2-2; DNA: TGTGCCTCCCGGACAGGGTGGGACACCGGGGAGCTGTTTTTT; CDR3: CASRTGWDTGELFF
D: TRBD1; V: TRBV24-1; size: NA; J: TRBJ2-2; DNA: TGTGCCACCAGTGATCACACAGGGGTCGGGCCCGGGGAGCTGTTTTTT; CDR3: CATSDHTGVGPGELFF
D: NA; V: TRBV11-3; size: NA; J: TRBJ2-1; DNA: TGTGCCAGCAGCTTTAACAATGAGCAGTTCTTC; CDR3: CASSFNNEQFF
D: NA; V: TRBV19; size: NA; J: TRBJ1-1; DNA: TGTGCCAGTAGTATCGGAGGGGTAGGAACTGAAGCTTTCTTT; CDR3: CASSIGGVGTEAFF
D: TRBD1; V: TRBV27; size: once; J: TRBJ1-5; DNA: TGTGCCAGCAGTTTACCGGGACAGAATCAGCCCCAGCATTTT; CDR3: CASSLPGQNQPQHF
D: TRBD1; V: TRBV11-2; size: NA; J: TRBJ1-5; DNA: TGTGCCAGCAGCGAAGACAGGGGGCCGGAGCAGCCCCAGCATTTT; CDR3: CASSEDRGPEQPQHF
D: NA; V: TRBV6-5; size: NA; J: TRBJ1-5; DNA: TGTGCCAGCATTGTTGGGGGCCTGGGCAATCAGCCCCAGCATTTT; CDR3: CASIVGGLGNQPQHF
D: NA; V: TRBV7-6; size: once; J: TRBJ2-5; DNA: TGTGCCAGCAGCTTATCTCCGACAGGGAGGGAGACCCAGTACTTC; CDR3: CASSLSPTGRETQYF
D: TRBD1; V: TRBV6-2/TRBV6-3; size: medium-sized; J: TRBJ1-5; DNA: TGTGCCAGCAGTTACTCCGGACAGGAGTCTCAGCCCCAGCATTTT; CDR3: CASSYSGQESQPQHF
D: NA; V: TRBV6-2/TRBV6-3; size: NA; J: TRBJ2-1; DNA: TGTGCCAGCAGTTCCCCGATGATGAGTGAGCAGTTCTTC; CDR3: CASSSPMMSEQFF
D: TRBD1; V: TRBV4-3; size: NA; J: TRBJ1-4; DNA: TGCGCCAGCAGCCAAGATGTTGGAGGGACAGGCCTTGCAACTAATGAAAAACTGTTTTTT; CDR3: CASSQDVGGTGLATNEKLFF
D: NA; V: TRBV19; size: NA; J: TRBJ1-3; DNA: TGTGCCAGCGACGGACAGACCTCTGGAAACACCATATATTTT; CDR3: CASDGQTSGNTIYF
D: TRBD1; V: TRBV2; size: NA; J: TRBJ1-5; DNA: TGTGCCAGCAGTGTTTTAAGTGAGGACAGGGGTAATCAGCCCCAGCATTTT; CDR3: CASSVLSEDRGNQPQHF
D: NA; V: TRBV5-8; size: NA; J: TRBJ1-4; DNA: TGTGCCAGCAGCTTGGGGGGCCGAAGGGAAAAACTGTTTTTT; CDR3: CASSLGGRREKLFF
D: NA; V: TRBV5-5; size: NA; J: TRBJ1-3; DNA: TGTGCCAGCAGCCAGATGGCAGCGTCTGGAAACACCATATATTTT; CDR3: CASSQMAASGNTIYF
D: NA; V: TRBV6-5; size: NA; J: TRBJ1-1; DNA: TGTGCCAGCAGGGAGGCGGCCCTGAACACTGAAGCTTTCTTT; CDR3: CASREAALNTEAFF